Listed below are T cell receptor beta chains from one sample, sequenced in a study of PD-L1 blockade in urothelial cancer. The repertoire was sequenced with immunoSEQ multiplex PCR; TCRdb's copy has only in-frame clones and lacks some. Of tens of thousands of clones listed, around 86% are singletons. Sequenced material: PBMCs, taken around atezolizumab (anti-PD-L1) treatment. All receptors come from an older man with urothelial cancer. The CDR3 runs from the conserved cysteine through the conserved F or W. Fields, in order: J gene, D gene, V gene, clone size, CDR3 DNA, CDR3 protein. D genes are given only for firm matches. Clone size is given for some rows only: seen once, a few or many times, or a class if the clone is expanded.

J: TRBJ2-3; D: TRBD1; V: TRBV2; size: NA; DNA: TGTGCCAGCAGGCCTTGGGACAGGGAAGCAGATACGCAGTATTTT; CDR3: CASRPWDREADTQYF
J: TRBJ2-5; D: NA; V: TRBV15; size: NA; DNA: TGTGCCACCAGCCCGAGACAGACCCAAGAGACCCAGTACTTC; CDR3: CATSPRQTQETQYF
J: TRBJ2-7; D: TRBD2; V: TRBV6-4; size: NA; DNA: TGTGCCAGCAGTGTGACTAGCGGGAGCTCCTACGAGCAGTACTTC; CDR3: CASSVTSGSSYEQYF
J: TRBJ2-5; D: TRBD2; V: TRBV7-2; size: NA; DNA: TGTGCCAGCAGCTTATATCTCGGGGGGCAAGAGACCCAGTACTTC; CDR3: CASSLYLGGQETQYF
J: TRBJ2-4; D: TRBD2; V: TRBV19; size: few; DNA: TGTGCCAGTAGTATCCGTTCCGGACTAGCGGGGAGGGATACCAAAAACATTCAGTACTTC; CDR3: CASSIRSGLAGRDTKNIQYF
J: TRBJ1-5; D: TRBD1; V: TRBV4-1; size: NA; DNA: TGCGCCAGCAGCCAGGATACAGGGGGTCCGGGGCCCCAGCATTTT; CDR3: CASSQDTGGPGPQHF
J: TRBJ1-1; D: NA; V: TRBV6-6; size: NA; DNA: TGTGCCAGCAAACAGTACCAGAACACTGAAGCTTTCTTT; CDR3: CASKQYQNTEAFF
J: TRBJ2-2; D: TRBD2; V: TRBV18; size: NA; DNA: TGTGCCAGCTCACCATCCAGACTAGCGACAACCGGGGAGCTGTTTTTT; CDR3: CASSPSRLATTGELFF
J: TRBJ2-1; D: NA; V: TRBV6-1; size: few; DNA: TGTGCCAGCAGTTTGACAGAGAAGCAGTTCTTC; CDR3: CASSLTEKQFF
J: TRBJ2-5; D: TRBD1; V: TRBV9; size: NA; DNA: TGTGCCAGCAGCACACAGGGGGAAGAGACCCAGTACTTC; CDR3: CASSTQGEETQYF
J: TRBJ2-5; D: TRBD2; V: TRBV28; size: NA; DNA: TGTGCCAGCAATCTGAGCGGGAGGGCCCAAGAGACCCAGTACTTC; CDR3: CASNLSGRAQETQYF
J: TRBJ2-1; D: NA; V: TRBV2; size: NA; DNA: TGTGCCAGCAGTGAAGCAACGTTTAGCTCCTACAATGAGCAGTTCTTC; CDR3: CASSEATFSSYNEQFF
J: TRBJ2-7; D: TRBD1; V: TRBV7-9; size: NA; DNA: TGTGCCAGTGGACTACTGGACAGGGGGTATTACGAGCAGTACTTC; CDR3: CASGLLDRGYYEQYF
J: TRBJ2-7; D: TRBD1; V: TRBV6-5; size: NA; DNA: TGTGCCAGCAGTTCCCACAGGGGTAGCTCCTACGAGCAGTACTTC; CDR3: CASSSHRGSSYEQYF
J: TRBJ2-7; D: TRBD1; V: TRBV28; size: NA; DNA: TGTGCCAGCAGTGGGGACAGGGGATACGAGCAGTACTTC; CDR3: CASSGDRGYEQYF
J: TRBJ2-7; D: NA; V: TRBV28; size: NA; DNA: TGTGCCAGCAGTGCCGACAGACCCCATAACGAGCAGTACTTC; CDR3: CASSADRPHNEQYF
J: TRBJ2-7; D: TRBD1; V: TRBV5-1; size: NA; DNA: TGCGCCAGCAGCGGGGCGCAAGGACAGGGGGTCTACGAGCAGTACTTC; CDR3: CASSGAQGQGVYEQYF
J: TRBJ2-1; D: TRBD2; V: TRBV6-5; size: NA; DNA: TGTGCCAGCATGGGACTAGCGGGAGTGAATGAGCAGTTCTTC; CDR3: CASMGLAGVNEQFF
J: TRBJ2-1; D: TRBD2; V: TRBV5-4; size: NA; DNA: TGTGCCAGCAGCTACGGGACTAGCGGGAGGGGAGGGCAGTTCTTC; CDR3: CASSYGTSGRGGQFF
J: TRBJ1-1; D: TRBD1; V: TRBV28; size: once; DNA: TGTGCCAGCAGTAGCCCGGGACAGGGCGGTGAAGCTTTCTTT; CDR3: CASSSPGQGGEAFF
J: TRBJ2-5; D: NA; V: TRBV13; size: once; DNA: TGTGCCAGCAGCTTAGTGGCAGGGGCCGAGACCCAGTACTTC; CDR3: CASSLVAGAETQYF
J: TRBJ1-1; D: NA; V: TRBV11-3; size: once; DNA: TGTGCCAGCAGTTTGGACAGCAACACTGAAGCTTTCTTT; CDR3: CASSLDSNTEAFF
J: TRBJ2-7; D: TRBD2; V: TRBV11-2; size: NA; DNA: TGTGCCAGCAGCTTACAAGAACTAGCGTACGAGCAGTACTTC; CDR3: CASSLQELAYEQYF
J: TRBJ1-3; D: NA; V: TRBV11-2; size: NA; DNA: TGTGCCGGCGCGGCAGTCTCTGGAAACACCATATATTTT; CDR3: CAGAAVSGNTIYF
J: TRBJ2-1; D: NA; V: TRBV6-5; size: NA; DNA: TGTGCCAGCAGTAGCGCTCGGGTGCGTGAGCAGTTCTTC; CDR3: CASSSARVREQFF
J: TRBJ2-5; D: NA; V: TRBV30; size: NA; DNA: TGTGCCTGGAGTGCCCCGGGAGAAGAGACCCAGTACTTC; CDR3: CAWSAPGEETQYF
J: TRBJ2-7; D: TRBD1; V: TRBV14; size: NA; DNA: TGTGCCAGCAGCCAACAGCCAGGGGGAAGCGAGCAGTACTTC; CDR3: CASSQQPGGSEQYF
J: TRBJ2-2; D: TRBD2; V: TRBV7-3; size: NA; DNA: TGTGCCAGCAGCTTAGAAGGGACTAGCGGGAGAGGGGAGCTGTTTTTT; CDR3: CASSLEGTSGRGELFF
J: TRBJ2-1; D: TRBD2; V: TRBV19; size: NA; DNA: TGTGCCAGTAGTATCAGTAGGGGTAGCGGGATGCCCTACAATGAGCAGTTCTTC; CDR3: CASSISRGSGMPYNEQFF
J: TRBJ2-5; D: NA; V: TRBV9; size: NA; DNA: TGTGCCAGCAGCGTACAGGGCTCGGTAGAAGAGACCCAGTACTTC; CDR3: CASSVQGSVEETQYF
J: TRBJ2-3; D: TRBD2; V: TRBV5-1; size: NA; DNA: TGCGCCAGCAGCTTACTAGCGGGGACGCACAGATACGCGTATTTT; CDR3: CASSLLAGTHRYAYF
J: TRBJ1-1; D: NA; V: TRBV10-3; size: NA; DNA: TGTGCCATCAGTGAACCGGACAGCCTTAGTGCTGAAGCTTTCTTT; CDR3: CAISEPDSLSAEAFF
J: TRBJ2-2; D: NA; V: TRBV10-3; size: NA; DNA: TGTGCCGCCGCGGGGACGGAGACCGGGGAGCTGTTTTTT; CDR3: CAAAGTETGELFF
J: TRBJ2-7; D: TRBD1; V: TRBV6-1; size: NA; DNA: TGTGCCAGCAGGCCCACCCCGGGACAGACCTACGAGCAGTACTTC; CDR3: CASRPTPGQTYEQYF
J: TRBJ1-2; D: TRBD1; V: TRBV10-2; size: NA; DNA: TGCGCCAGCAGTCCCTGGACAGGGGGCGACTATGGCTACACCTTC; CDR3: CASSPWTGGDYGYTF
J: TRBJ1-4; D: TRBD1; V: TRBV27; size: NA; DNA: TGTGCCAGCAGTTCATGGAGGGACAGAACTAATGAAAAACTGTTTTTT; CDR3: CASSSWRDRTNEKLFF
J: TRBJ2-2; D: TRBD1; V: TRBV5-4; size: NA; DNA: TGTGCCAGCAGCTCCGGACAGGGGAACACCGGGGAGCTGTTTTTT; CDR3: CASSSGQGNTGELFF
J: TRBJ1-2; D: TRBD1; V: TRBV18; size: NA; DNA: TGTGCCAGCTCACCGGGACAGGGTAGGGGCTACACCTTC; CDR3: CASSPGQGRGYTF
J: TRBJ1-1; D: NA; V: TRBV19; size: NA; DNA: TGTGCCAGTAGTATACTAGCGACCGCTGAAGCTTTCTTT; CDR3: CASSILATAEAFF
J: TRBJ2-7; D: NA; V: TRBV6-1; size: NA; DNA: TGTGCCAGCAGTGAAGCGCCGGACATGCTCTCCTACGAGCAGTACTTC; CDR3: CASSEAPDMLSYEQYF
J: TRBJ2-1; D: TRBD2; V: TRBV6-9; size: NA; DNA: TGTGCCTACCGCCGGGACAAAATGAACAGCGGGAGCTTCGATGAGCAGTTCTTC; CDR3: CAYRRDKMNSGSFDEQFF
J: TRBJ2-1; D: TRBD1; V: TRBV14; size: NA; DNA: TGTGCCAGCAGCGACAGGGGGCTAAGCTCCTACAATGAGCAGTTCTTC; CDR3: CASSDRGLSSYNEQFF
J: TRBJ2-6; D: TRBD1; V: TRBV6-1; size: few; DNA: TGTGCCAGCAGTGAAGGGACAGGTGGGGCCAACGTCCTGACTTTC; CDR3: CASSEGTGGANVLTF
J: TRBJ2-1; D: NA; V: TRBV5-1; size: once; DNA: TGCGCCAGCACCCCGGGGGGCGGGCTAACCTACAATGAGCAGTTCTTC; CDR3: CASTPGGGLTYNEQFF
J: TRBJ1-4; D: NA; V: TRBV30; size: NA; DNA: TGTGCCTGGAGTGGGAAGGGGGTAGGGAATGAAAAACTGTTTTTT; CDR3: CAWSGKGVGNEKLFF
J: TRBJ2-4; D: TRBD2; V: TRBV10-3; size: NA; DNA: TGTGCCATCAGTGAGGAGGGAGGGCCGGGTGCCAAAAACATTCAGTACTTC; CDR3: CAISEEGGPGAKNIQYF
J: TRBJ1-2; D: TRBD1; V: TRBV15; size: NA; DNA: TGTGCCACCAGCAGAGATCGGGACAGGGTCGGAGGCTACACCTTC; CDR3: CATSRDRDRVGGYTF
J: TRBJ2-2; D: NA; V: TRBV5-6; size: NA; DNA: TGTGCCAGCAGCCCGGGACTTCAGTTCGCGAACACCGGGGAGCTGTTTTTT; CDR3: CASSPGLQFANTGELFF
J: TRBJ2-2; D: NA; V: TRBV6-6; size: NA; DNA: TGTGCCAGCAGCGGCAACAGGGAATCGAACACCGGGGAGCTGTTTTTT; CDR3: CASSGNRESNTGELFF
J: TRBJ2-3; D: TRBD2; V: TRBV27; size: NA; DNA: TGTGCCAGCAGTAAGGGGCACCTAGCGGGACAAGGGAGATACGCGTATTTT; CDR3: CASSKGHLAGQGRYAYF
J: TRBJ2-7; D: NA; V: TRBV4-1; size: once; DNA: TGCGCCAGCAGCCAAGAGACAGTCTACGAGCAGTACTTC; CDR3: CASSQETVYEQYF
J: TRBJ1-2; D: TRBD1; V: TRBV6-4; size: NA; DNA: TGTGCCAGCACCTCACAACCAGGGGGCGCAGGGGGCTACACCTTC; CDR3: CASTSQPGGAGGYTF
J: TRBJ2-7; D: NA; V: TRBV5-6; size: many; DNA: TGTGCCAGCAGCTTACAGGACGGGTACGAGCAGTACTTC; CDR3: CASSLQDGYEQYF
J: TRBJ2-7; D: TRBD2; V: TRBV6-1; size: NA; DNA: TGTGCCAGCAGTGAAGCTTCCCTAGCGGGAGTAACGGAGGAGCAGTACTTC; CDR3: CASSEASLAGVTEEQYF
J: TRBJ2-2; D: NA; V: TRBV6-5; size: NA; DNA: TGTGCCAGCAGTTACTTAGCCTATTCAACCGGGGAGCTGTTTTTT; CDR3: CASSYLAYSTGELFF
J: TRBJ1-1; D: NA; V: TRBV7-9; size: NA; DNA: TGTGCCAGCAGCTGGTGGACAGCACAGGTTTCGAACACTGAAGCTTTCTTT; CDR3: CASSWWTAQVSNTEAFF
J: TRBJ1-3; D: TRBD1; V: TRBV19; size: NA; DNA: TGTGCCACCTTAGACAGGGGTGCTGGAAACACCATATATTTT; CDR3: CATLDRGAGNTIYF
J: TRBJ1-2; D: TRBD1; V: TRBV6-1; size: NA; DNA: TGTGCCAGCTGCCGGGACAGGGCAACTGGCTACACCTTC; CDR3: CASCRDRATGYTF